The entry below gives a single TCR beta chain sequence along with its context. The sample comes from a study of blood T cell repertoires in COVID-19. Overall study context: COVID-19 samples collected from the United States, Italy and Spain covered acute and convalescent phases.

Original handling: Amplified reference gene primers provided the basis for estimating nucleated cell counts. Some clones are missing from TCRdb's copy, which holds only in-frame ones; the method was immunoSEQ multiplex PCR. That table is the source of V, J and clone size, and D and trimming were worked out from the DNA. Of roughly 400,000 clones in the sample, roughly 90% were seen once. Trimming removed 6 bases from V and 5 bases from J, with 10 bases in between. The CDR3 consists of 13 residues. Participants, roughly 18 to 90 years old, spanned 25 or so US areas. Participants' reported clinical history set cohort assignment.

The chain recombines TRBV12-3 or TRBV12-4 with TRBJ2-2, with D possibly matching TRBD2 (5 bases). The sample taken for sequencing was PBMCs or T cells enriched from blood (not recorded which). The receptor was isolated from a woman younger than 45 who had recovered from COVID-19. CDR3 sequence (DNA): TGTGCCAGCAGCCTCAGGAGGACCGGGGAGCTGTTTTTT. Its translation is CASSLRRTGELFF.